This entry features one T cell receptor beta chain sequence. Germline V CDR1 and CDR2: SGHNT, YYREEE (reference sequence). V was pared by 6 bases and J by 6 bases, with 13 bases between. The CDR3 is made up of 13 amino acids. The sample is drawn from a study of blood T cell repertoires in COVID-19. The wider study: Specimens from acute and convalescent COVID-19 originated in the United States, Italy and Spain. In each case, the material was cDNA or gDNA derived from T cells, B-cell-depleted T cells, or PBMCs.

The authors' processing: Counts of nucleated cells, estimated from reference gene primer amplification, were obtained. Measured with immunoSEQ multiplex PCR; TCRdb has only the in-frame clones, and not every one. V and J calls and clone size follow that table, whereas D and trimming were derived from the DNA. Here the sample spans some 320,000 clones, around 87% being singletons. This sequence was found in a woman in her fifties or sixties who had recovered from COVID-19. V is TRBV5-4 and J is TRBJ2-1, with D possibly being TRBD2 (6 bases). Material: peripheral blood. CDR3 DNA: TGTGCCAGCAACCCTGTCGGGGGCAATGAGCAGTTCTTC. Translating gives CASNPVGGNEQFF. Looking up the rest from reference TRBV5-4 and TRBJ2-1 gives the full variable domain: ETGVTQSPTHLIKTRGQQVTLRCSSQSGHNTVSWYQQALGQGPQFIFQYYREEENGRGNFPPRFSGLQFPNYSSELNVNALELDDSALYLCASNPVGGNEQFFGPGTRLTVL.